This paragraph reports one TCR beta chain. As yet, its antigen is unknown. In the PCR, 60 Vbeta and 13 Jbeta primers were used. Per the original data handling: The count from a later analysis was roughly 80 million unique TCR beta chains, some 12 million of them shared. Data came from immunoSEQ multiplex PCR; TCRdb stores just in-frame clones and leaves some out. That table furnishes V, J and clone size, whereas the DNA furnished D and trimming. Of 210,000 or so clones in the sample, more than 75% were seen once. V was clipped by 1 base and J by 1 base, with 7 bases between them. CDR3 length equals 14 residues. CDR1 and CDR2 from the germline V gene are SGHTA and FQGTGA. This record belongs to a study of cytomegalovirus exposure and HLA in healthy donors. Whole-study results and caveats: A previous analysis found most TCR beta V segments productive roughly 87% or roughly 30% of the time. Presence/absence analysis assumed near-uniform sequencing depth across donors. Analyzed later, most CMV-associated TCR beta chains appeared HLA-restricted.

The chain employs TRBV7-3 and TRBJ1-1; D remains ambiguous. Specimen: PBMCs. The sequence derives from a human donor in good health. In nucleotides, the CDR3 is TGTGCCAGCAGCTTAATGGCAGAGAACACTGAAGCTTTCTTT. Its protein product is CASSLMAENTEAFF.